This T cell receptor (beta chain) was identified in a study of CXCR3-negative and CXCR3-positive naive CD8 T cells. Study observations and caveats: TRBV-TRBJ usage was similar across naive CXCR3 subsets but distinct in memory cells.

For this clonotype: Its matching antigen is unknown.

Sorting was done in triplicate for each CD8+ T cell subset (about 300,000 cells each). The V gene's germline CDR1 is SEHNR and CDR2 FQNEAQ (reference sequence). The CDR3 spans 14 residues. The libraries of TRB cDNA were constructed through 5' RACE using UMI labels. From its re-call of the 5' RACE reads, TCRdb lists each CDR3 protein once, without DNA. The specimen's table records under 50,000 distinct CDR3 sequences. The sequencing sample was made of naive CXCR3- CD8+ T cells from blood. Regarding subset: CD45RO-CCR7+CD27+CD95- naive CD8+ T cells lacking CXCR3 (TNR3-). The origin of this receptor is a human donor in good health. Some clones in this sample may be carry-over from other donors' samples. V usage is TRBV7-9 and J usage is TRBJ1-1; TCRdb returns TRBD1, unconfirmable since there is no DNA. CDR3 sequence: CASSLVGVPAEAFF.